These T cell receptor beta chains were read from a single sample in a study of response to subunit inactivated influenza vaccine. TCRdb ran MiXCR on the RT-PCR reads and lists one entry per CDR3 protein. The sample contains some 480,000 distinct CDR3 sequences, over 9.5% of which appear only once. The sequenced sample was PBMCs from blood, obtained more than 35 days after vaccination. All receptors derive from a middle-aged man who received an inactivated influenza vaccine. Both conserved end residues are part of each CDR3. A D gene is named only where the DNA matches it firmly. For some rows the clone size is stated as once, few or many, or as a class when expanded; others skip it.

v_call	cdr3_length	j_call	d_call	clone_size	cdr3_nt	cdr3_aa
TRBV12-3/TRBV12-4	15	TRBJ1-3	-	many	TGTGCCAGCAGTCCTGACGGGTTATTTGGAAACACCATATATTTT	CASSPDGLFGNTIYF
TRBV7-2	14	TRBJ2-1	-	-	TGTGCCAGCAGCCTCACATCAGGGTGGAATGAGCAGTTCTTC	CASSLTSGWNEQFF
TRBV12-3/TRBV12-4	13	TRBJ2-1	-	many	TGTGCCAGCAGTCTCCGGGCTGGCAATGAGCAGTTCTTC	CASSLRAGNEQFF
TRBV6-1	13	TRBJ1-2	TRBD1	few	TGTGCCAGCAGTGGGGGGGACAGCGGCGGCTACACCTTC	CASSGGDSGGYTF
TRBV4-3	15	TRBJ2-5	TRBD2	many	TGCGCCAGCAGCCGAACTAGCGGGAGCTTAGAGACCCAGTACTTC	CASSRTSGSLETQYF
TRBV12-3/TRBV12-4	15	TRBJ1-4	TRBD1	few	TGTGCCAGCAGCCCGGGACAGCTCGATAATGAAAAACTGTTTTTT	CASSPGQLDNEKLFF
TRBV12-3/TRBV12-4	15	TRBJ1-3	-	-	TGTGCCAGCGGGCCTCGAAGGGCGACTGGAAACACCATATATTTT	CASGPRRATGNTIYF
TRBV5-4	17	TRBJ2-7	TRBD2	-	TGTGCCAGCAGCTTCGGGCTAGCGGGGGGCGAAACCTACGAGCAGTACTTC	CASSFGLAGGETYEQYF
TRBV20-1	13	TRBJ2-5	-	few	TGCAGTGCTCCAAGGTCGGGGCCAGAGACCCAGTACTTC	CSAPRSGPETQYF
TRBV12-3/TRBV12-4	14	TRBJ2-3	-	many	TGTGCCAGCAACAGGGTTGGTAGCACAGATACGCAGTATTTT	CASNRVGSTDTQYF
TRBV20-1	15	TRBJ2-2	-	few	TGCAGTGCTAGAGAGGGGGGCACGAACACCGGGGAGCTGTTTTTT	CSAREGGTNTGELFF
TRBV5-8	17	TRBJ2-1	-	-	TGTGCCAGCAGCTTGGAAATTTCTGGGGGCGGAGACAATGAGCAGTTCTTC	CASSLEISGGGDNEQFF
TRBV7-9	15	TRBJ2-1	-	-	TGTGCCAGCAGCTTAGCAACGTACACACGCAATGAGCAGTTCTTC	CASSLATYTRNEQFF